This entry is about one T cell receptor beta chain. Antigen: not known. The table came from immunoSEQ multiplex PCR; TCRdb's copy has only in-frame clones and leaves some out. The sample holds around 80,000 clones, roughly nine tenths seen once. This sample is drawn from a study of identifying expanded T cells in peripheral blood. Study-wide findings and caveats: Over two and four weeks, about 17 and 20 clones changed, versus roughly 1.1 between replicates.

Sequenced sample: blood. The clonotype was recovered from a person aged 18 to 75 in good health.

DNA of the CDR3: TGTGCCAGCAGTTCCCTCCAGGGAACCGGGGAGCTGTTTTTT. It is translated as CASSSLQGTGELFF. The rearrangement uses TRBV27 and TRBJ2-2; D possibly corresponds to TRBD1 (5 bases). Germline CDR1 and CDR2: MNHEY and SMNVEV (reference sequence). The V end was cut by 4 bases, the J end by 5 bases, with 11 bases between. The length of the CDR3 is 14 residues.